These T cell receptor beta chains were read from a single sample in a study of response to subunit inactivated influenza vaccine. TCRdb redid the calling of the RT-PCR reads with MiXCR, one entry per CDR3 protein. The table includes about 700,000 distinct CDR3 sequences, approximately 13% detected once. This sample comprised PBMCs from blood, obtained less than 15 days before vaccination. These receptors all come from a man between 50 and 59 years old who received an inactivated influenza vaccine. Both conserved end residues are trimmed from each CDR3.

V,CDR3
TRBV18,ASSPDRRAAYEQY
TRBV9,ASSVGGTGTYEQY
TRBV12-3/TRBV12-4,ASSLAQGTEETQY
TRBV3-1,ASTASGRSQETQY
TRBV5-6,ASSLDGGGRAGELF
TRBV29-1,SVEARLAVYNEQF
TRBV4-3,ASSLWGDMDNEQF
TRBV4-1,ASSQVGSKYEQY
TRBV12-3/TRBV12-4,ASSYREAQETQY
TRBV29-1,SVRWDLYNEQF
TRBV11-2,ASSLGPNSGEPYNEQF
TRBV5-6,ASSMVGRDYGYT
TRBV29-1,SVESGQGYEQY
TRBV7-9,ASSLLGGGRETQY
TRBV12-3/TRBV12-4,ASSEQGAGGYT
TRBV5-1,ASSARGGEGPQH
TRBV5-4,ASSMAGDGRGEKLF
TRBV3-1,ASSQGTGGVGTQY
TRBV5-1,ASSLDGRGFHNSPLH
TRBV20-1,SATRDFDEQF
TRBV5-1,ASSLTEYYEQY
TRBV10-3,ASSGEAGSTDTQY
TRBV7-9,ASSPRRGSETQY
TRBV6-5,ASSYSLIAGAHTDTQY
TRBV10-3,AAVDRVEQPQH
TRBV30,AWSVQMGSYEQY
TRBV20-1,SATGLAGEETQY